This T cell receptor (beta chain) was sequenced during a study of T cell clusters in autoimmune cytopenias. TRB was amplified from roughly 270 ng of peripheral blood genomic DNA per sample. Germline CDR1 and CDR2: SGHNT and YENEEA. The CDR3 is 16 residues long. One tube held mixed TRB-A and TRB-B primer pools for touch-down PCR. No DNA is given; TCRdb re-called the multiplex PCR reads and lists each CDR3 protein once. The data include approximately 5,600 distinct CDR3 sequences; the top ten clones carry around 19%. As concerns this clonotype: Its specificity is unknown.

Findings of the study overall: No cluster-lack signature appeared between secondary cytopenia and chronic lymphocytic leukemia patients, apparently due to lymphoma masking. The T cell clusters came from computational analysis alone and lack functional validation.

The chain joins TRBV11-3 to TRBJ1-1. Sequencing was done on a sample of peripheral blood. The receptor was derived from a human donor with an autoimmune cytopenia or autoimmune hepatitis (not recorded which). CDR3: CASSPSEGGRVAEAFF. The variable domain in full, completed from reference TRBV11-3 and TRBJ1-1, reads EAGVVQSPRYKIIEKKQPVAFWCNPISGHNTLYWYLQNLGQGPELLIRYENEEAVDDSQLPKDRFSAERLKGVDSTLKIQPAELGDSAVYLCASSPSEGGRVAEAFFGQGTRLTVV.